The 18 T cell receptor beta chains reported below all come from one sample, sequenced in a study of CD8 T cells in Susac syndrome. An input of about 0.45 to 1 ug of RNA was subjected to reverse transcription using random hexamers. TCRdb ran MiXCR on the immunoSEQ multiplex PCR reads and lists one entry per CDR3 protein. The sample includes approximately 170,000 distinct CDR3 sequences, roughly nine tenths of them seen just once. Sequencing was done on a sample of CD4+ T cells from PBMCs. All receptors derive from a human donor in good health.

This chain uses TRBV5-1 with TRBJ2-7; no clear D gene. This CDR3 has 14 residues. CDR1 SGHRS and CDR2 YFSETQ come from the germline V gene. The V and J ends lost 3 bases and 7 bases respectively, with 17 bases between them. CDR3 bases: TGCGCCAGCAGCTCCGGACCCCTTTCGGTGGAGCAGTACTTC. Amino acid sequence: CASSSGPLSVEQYF.

In this sample, this clonotype turned up once. This chain connects TRBV12-3 or TRBV12-4 to TRBJ1-1; D is uncertain. The ends were cut back, 4 bases at V and 0 bases at J, with 9 bases in the middle. CDR3 length: 14 residues. The CDR3 loop is CASSSQNMNTEAFF. The CDR3 nucleotides are TGTGCCAGCAGTTCACAGAACATGAACACTGAAGCTTTCTTT.

The chain carries TRBV2 and TRBJ2-5; D unresolved. The CDR3 runs to 12 residues. Trimming removed 3 bases at V and 0 bases at J, with 2 bases between. In germline, CDR1 is SNHLY, CDR2 FYNNEI. CDR3 sequence (DNA): TGTGCCAGCAGTGAGTACCAAGAGACCCAGTACTTC. Amino acids: CASSEYQETQYF.

The chain recombines TRBV5-1 with TRBJ2-1, with TRBD2 matching 8 bases. V shed 2 bases, J shed 0 bases, and the junction held 10 bases outside the gene matches. Germline CDR1 and CDR2: SGHRS and YFSETQ. This CDR3 contains 18 residues. CDR3 loop: CASSFKNTSGSSYNEQFF. Here the CDR3 DNA reads TGCGCCAGCAGCTTCAAGAACACTAGCGGCAGCTCCTACAATGAGCAGTTCTTC. The full variable domain, rest sourced from reference TRBV5-1 and TRBJ2-1, is KAGVTQTPRYLIKTRGQQVTLSCSPISGHRSVSWYQQTPGQGLQFLFEYFSETQRNKGNFPGRFSGRQFSNSRSEMNVSTLELGDSALYLCASSFKNTSGSSYNEQFFGPGTRLTVL.

The chain employs TRBV27 and TRBJ2-7; no clear D. This CDR3 has 10 amino acids. The V end lost 11 bases, the J end lost 5 bases, and 10 bases lay between the germline ends. Germline V gene data show CDR1 as MNHEY and CDR2 as SMNVEV (reference sequence). The CDR3 here is CAAGRHEQYF. Here the CDR3 DNA reads TGTGCCGCTGGGCGGCACGAGCAGTACTTC.

This sequence joins TRBV24-1 and TRBJ2-1; TRBD2 matches 7 bases. The CDR3 runs to 14 residues. Unmatched junction bases numbered 13, after V lost 3 bases and J lost 15 bases. Looked up from germline, CDR1 is KGHDR and CDR2 is SFDVKD. The DNA for the CDR3 is TGTGCCACCAGTGATCCAACCCTAGCGGATCGGCGGTTCTTC. It yields the protein CATSDPTLADRRFF.

The genes are TRBV19 and TRBJ1-2; no firm D call. V lost 0 bases and J 1 base, leaving 3 bases between the germline ends. The CDR3 consists of 13 residues. Germline V lookup: CDR1 LNHDA, CDR2 SQIVND (reference sequence). The CDR3 loop reads CASSIDLNYGYTF. The CDR3 coding sequence is TGTGCCAGTAGTATAGATCTTAACTATGGCTACACCTTC.

The chain recombines TRBV4-2 with TRBJ1-4, with TRBD1 as a possible D gene (6 bases). CDR1 is LGHNA and CDR2 is YNFKEQ in the germline V gene. The CDR3 totals 13 residues. Trimming removed 4 bases at V and 8 bases at J, with 11 bases between. The CDR3 here is CASSLGGPEKLFF. In nucleotides, the CDR3 is TGTGCCAGCAGCCTTGGGGGGCCCGAAAAACTGTTTTTT.

This chain links TRBV20-1 with TRBJ1-1; D ambiguous. The germline V and J ends were trimmed by 3 bases and 1 base, with 3 bases remaining between them. The CDR3 has 11 residues. Germline V gene data show CDR1 as DFQATT and CDR2 as SNEGSKA (reference sequence). DNA for the CDR3: TGCAGTGCTAGTAGGAACACTGAAGCTTTCTTT. It translates to CSASRNTEAFF.

The gene calls are TRBV7-8 and TRBJ2-7; perhaps TRBD1 as D (5 bases). V was cut by 5 bases and J by 4 bases, with 18 bases left in between. Germline V gives CDR1 SGHVS, CDR2 FQNEAQ. The CDR3 covers 15 residues. CDR3 in DNA: TGTGCCAGCAGCAGGGTAGGGGAACCTATATACGAGCAGTACTTC. Its translation is CASSRVGEPIYEQYF. Full variable domain (missing parts from reference TRBV7-8 and TRBJ2-7): GAGVSQSPRYKVAKRGQDVALRCDPISGHVSLFWYQQALGQGPEFLTYFQNEAQLDKSGLPSDRFFAERPEGSVSTLKIQRTQQEDSAVYLCASSRVGEPIYEQYFGPGTRLTVT.

The V call is TRBV29-1, the J call TRBJ2-7; D perhaps matches TRBD1 (6 bases). The germline CDR1 and CDR2 sequences are SQVTM and ANQGSEA. V lost 4 bases and J lost 1, with 11 bases in between. This CDR3 has 13 amino acids. CDR3 nucleotides: TGCAGCGTTGGCCGTGACAGGTCCTACGAGCAGTACTTC. Translating gives CSVGRDRSYEQYF.

This chain's CDR3 is CSAPGQGEGEAFF. The CDR3 nucleotides read TGCAGTGCCCCTGGACAGGGAGAAGGTGAAGCTTTCTTT. The J gene is TRBJ1-1, the V gene TRBV20-1; 8 bases align to TRBD1. The CDR3 contains 13 residues. Germline loops: CDR1 DFQATT, CDR2 SNEGSKA (reference sequence). J gave up 7 bases and V 6 bases, and 10 bases lay outside the gene matches.

The rearrangement joins TRBV6-6 to TRBJ1-3; D may be TRBD1 (6 bases). The V gene's germline CDR1 is MNHNY and CDR2 SVGAGI (reference sequence). The CDR3 length is 14 residues. V gave up 0 bases and J gave up 7 bases, with 10 bases separating them. CDR3 nucleotides: TGTGCCAGCAGTTACTCGACCCAGGGGAACACCATATATTTT. It specifies CASSYSTQGNTIYF.

The rearrangement joins TRBV28 to TRBJ1-1; TRBD1 aligns across 9 bases. V dropped 11 bases and J dropped 0; count of bases not matched to a gene: 1. This CDR3 has 12 residues. Germline V gene data show CDR1 as MDHEN and CDR2 as SYDVKM. CDR3 protein: CAGQGLNTEAFF. In DNA form, the CDR3 reads TGTGCCGGACAGGGGCTGAACACTGAAGCTTTCTTT.

The rearrangement uses TRBV27 and TRBJ2-1; unclear D gene. Germline loops: CDR1 MNHEY, CDR2 SMNVEV (reference sequence). V was shortened by 4 bases and J by 3 bases, with 19 bases between the two germline ends. There are 17 residues in the CDR3. CDR3: CASSSYPLSMIYNEQFF. CDR3 sequence (DNA): TGTGCCAGCAGTTCATACCCCCTTTCCATGATCTACAATGAGCAGTTCTTC.

The chain combines TRBV2 with TRBJ2-7, with 8 nucleotides matching TRBD2. This CDR3 spans 16 amino acids. Germline V gives CDR1 SNHLY, CDR2 FYNNEI. J lost 0 bases, V lost 2 bases, and 6 bases had no gene match. Here the CDR3 reads CASSETPSGSSYEQYF. As DNA, the CDR3 is TGTGCCAGCAGTGAAACCCCCAGCGGGAGCTCCTACGAGCAGTACTTC.

The DNA for the CDR3 is TGTGCCAGCAGCTTAAACAGTAATGAAAAACTGTTTTTT. This codes for CASSLNSNEKLFF. The chain couples TRBV13 to TRBJ1-4; no definite D call. CDR1 PRHDT and CDR2 FYEKMQ come from the germline V gene (reference sequence). CDR3 length: 13 amino acids. Trimming left V 2 bases short and J 4 bases short, with 5 bases between.

The chain uses TRBV29-1 and TRBJ1-2; the match to TRBD1 covers 8 bases. There are 13 residues in the CDR3. With 2 bases clipped from V and 5 bases from J, the junction kept 4 bases outside the gene matches. Germline V gives CDR1 SQVTM, CDR2 ANQGSEA. CDR3 residues: CSVENRDRYGYTF. In DNA form, the CDR3 reads TGCAGCGTTGAAAACCGGGACAGGTATGGCTACACCTTC. Combining the CDR3 with reference TRBV29-1 and TRBJ1-2 gives the whole variable domain SAVISQKPSRDICQRGTSLTIQCQVDSQVTMMFWYRQQPGQSLTLIATANQGSEATYESGFVIDKFPISRPNLTFSTLTVSNMSPEDSSIYLCSVENRDRYGYTFGSGTRLTVV.